Following are 18 T cell receptor beta chains from one sample sequenced in a study of blood T cells in healthy people across ages. A sample-barcoded 5' primer and a J-beta primer mix were used in a second PCR of roughly 7 to 11 cycles. MiXCR, applied by TCRdb to the 5' RACE reads, yields one record per CDR3 protein. The repertoire holds 920,000 or so distinct CDR3 sequences, with 40% to 55% as singletons. Sequenced: blood. These receptors were obtained from a woman aged 55 to 70 in good health.

This clonotype has more than one count but fewer than ten. This CDR3 reads CASSFSSPNEQFF. Written as DNA, the CDR3 is TGTGCCAGCAGCTTCTCTAGCCCCAATGAGCAGTTCTTC. The chain uses TRBV7-9 and TRBJ2-1; weak D call: TRBD2 (5 bases). This CDR3 has 13 amino acids. Per the germline V gene, CDR1 is SEHNR and CDR2 is FQNEAQ (reference sequence). With 3 bases removed from V and 6 bases from J, the gap between germline ends came to 9 bases.

This clonotype was seen only a few times. The J gene is TRBJ2-5, the V gene TRBV7-9, with no clear D. The germline V gene encodes CDR1 SEHNR and CDR2 FQNEAQ (reference sequence). The CDR3 contains 13 residues. Between the trimmed V and J ends, which lost 3 bases and 5 bases, there was a span of 10 bases. CDR3 residues: CASSFSGSETQYF. For the CDR3, the DNA is TGTGCCAGCAGCTTTTCCGGGTCGGAGACCCAGTACTTC.

The chain uses TRBV9 and TRBJ2-1; 9 bases are a match to TRBD2. The CDR3 runs to 16 residues. V trimming: 0 bases; J trimming: 7 bases; junction bases outside the gene matches: 8. CDR1 and CDR2 from the germline V gene are SGDLS and YYNGEE. CDR3 sequence: CASSVEAGGPRNEQFF. As DNA, the CDR3 is TGTGCCAGCAGCGTAGAGGCGGGAGGGCCGAGAAATGAGCAGTTCTTC.

In regard to this clonotype: One base away lies a much larger clone, so this may be a sequencing read error. The chain employs TRBV20-1 and TRBJ2-4; unclear D gene. The CDR3 covers 15 residues. Germline lookup yields CDR1 DFQATT and CDR2 SNEGSKA (reference sequence). This CDR3 reads CGASSTVQTKNIQYF. DNA of the CDR3: TGCGGTGCAAGCAGCACTGTTCAGACCAAAAACATTCAGTACTTC.

CDR3 protein: CASSWGLGGVDEQFF. Written as DNA, the CDR3 is TGTGCCAGCAGCTGGGGCCTGGGAGGGGTTGATGAGCAGTTCTTC. The gene calls are TRBV11-1 and TRBJ2-1; 7 positions match TRBD2. The V gene end was trimmed by 4 bases and the J gene end by 8 bases; junction bases not matched to a gene: 11. Looked up from germline, CDR1 is SGHAT and CDR2 is FQDESV (reference sequence). This CDR3 has 15 residues. The variable domain in full, with the rest retrieved from reference TRBV11-1 and TRBJ2-1, is EAEVAQSPRYKITEKSQAVAFWCDPISGHATLYWYRQILGQGPELLVQFQDESVVDDSQLPKDRFSAERLKGVDSTLKIQPAELGDSAMYLCASSWGLGGVDEQFFGPGTRLTVL.

The chain combines TRBV12-3 or TRBV12-4 with TRBJ2-3; a possible D gene is TRBD2 (6 bases). V lost 6 bases to trimming and J lost 5 bases, with 15 bases between them. This CDR3 spans 14 amino acids. CDR3 protein: CASSWGEKKDTQYF. The CDR3 DNA follows: TGTGCCAGCAGCTGGGGGGAGAAGAAAGATACGCAGTATTTT.

This clonotype was counted only a few times. This chain links TRBV5-1 with TRBJ2-1; D gene uncertain. The V end lost 3 bases, the J end lost 8 bases, and 6 bases lay between the germline ends. Germline V CDR1 and CDR2: SGHRS, YFSETQ. The CDR3 length is 11 residues. The chain's CDR3 is CASSSQYEQFF. CDR3 sequence (DNA): TGCGCCAGCAGCTCCCAATATGAGCAGTTCTTC.

The genes are TRBV28 and TRBJ2-5; D call uncertain. This CDR3 has 15 amino acids. In germline, CDR1 is MDHEN, CDR2 SYDVKM. V shed 2 bases and J shed 2 bases, with 12 bases lying between them. CDR3 in DNA: TGTGCCAGCAGTTTAAATCGACTGGAGCAAGAGACCCAGTACTTC. Its protein is CASSLNRLEQETQYF.

This chain connects TRBV3-1 to TRBJ2-7; TRBD1 aligns across 8 bases. Trimming at V came to 0 bases and at J to 7 bases, leaving 14 bases not matched to a gene. CDR1 and CDR2 from the germline V gene are LGHDT and YNNKEL (reference sequence). There are 17 residues in the CDR3. Here the CDR3 reads CASSQDLTRTGLGEQYF. CDR3 nucleotides: TGTGCCAGCAGCCAAGACCTCACCCGGACAGGGCTCGGTGAGCAGTACTTC.

Concerning this clonotype itself: A clone one base away is much larger, so this may be a read error. The J gene is TRBJ2-5, the V gene TRBV29-1; 14 nucleotides line up with TRBD2. Judging by the DNA end, TRBJ2-4 fits better; the J call may be wrong. Germline V gene lookup returns CDR1 SQVTM and CDR2 ANQGSEA. The CDR3 extends over 15 amino acids. CDR3 sequence (DNA): TGCCGCGTTGAGGGGACTAGCGGGAGTAGGAACATTCAGTACTTC. The encoded protein is CRVEGTSGSRNIQYF.

The chain has TRBV6-2 or TRBV6-3 and TRBJ2-7; 9 bases match TRBD1. The junction had 8 bases not matched to a gene; V was cut back by 4 bases and J by 7 bases. This CDR3 is built from 14 residues. Germline loops: CDR1 MNHEY, CDR2 SVGEGT. The DNA of the CDR3 is TGTGCCAGCAGTTTGGGGACAGGGAAGAGGGAGCAGTACTTC. It specifies CASSLGTGKREQYF.

This chain uses TRBV9 with TRBJ2-1; TRBD1 matches at 10 bases. This CDR3 region has 18 residues. CDR1 and CDR2 from the germline V gene are SGDLS and YYNGEE. V was clipped by 0 bases and J by 4 bases; unmatched bases: 10. The CDR3 spells CASSVGPSRQGAYNEQFF. In nucleotides, the CDR3 is TGTGCCAGCAGCGTAGGTCCCTCACGACAGGGGGCATACAATGAGCAGTTCTTC.

The count of this clonotype is one. The chain recombines TRBV18 with TRBJ2-4; D ambiguous. The end of the DNA fits TRBJ2-7 better, so the J call may be wrong. CDR3 size: 12 residues. Germline V gene lookup returns CDR1 KGHSH and CDR2 LQKENI. The CDR3 DNA sequence: TGTGCCAGCTCACCGGGGATTTCCGAGCAGTACTTC. Translated: CASSPGISEQYF.

This clonotype was recorded many times. The chain carries TRBV12-3 or TRBV12-4 and TRBJ2-4; perhaps TRBD1 as D (5 bases). The germline V and J ends were trimmed by 6 bases and 1 base, with 13 bases remaining between them. The CDR3 consists of 15 residues. CDR3 sequence: CASRPTSGAKNIQYF. Written as DNA, the CDR3 is TGTGCCAGCAGGCCCACGTCAGGGGCCAAAAACATTCAGTACTTC.

The V gene is TRBV9, the J gene TRBJ1-6, with D possibly being TRBD1 (5 bases). CDR1 is SGDLS, CDR2 YYNGEE, per germline. The germline V and J ends were trimmed by 0 bases and 7 bases, with 11 bases remaining between them. The CDR3 totals 15 residues. The chain's CDR3 is CASSVGGRDNSPLHF. The DNA for the CDR3 is TGTGCCAGCAGCGTAGGGGGCAGGGACAATTCACCCCTCCACTTT.

The chain uses TRBV20-1 and TRBJ2-7; 9 nucleotides line up with TRBD2. There are 14 residues in the CDR3. The junction had 8 bases not matched to a gene; V was cut back by 3 bases and J by 5 bases. CDR1 is DFQATT, CDR2 SNEGSKA, per germline (reference sequence). CDR3 amino acids: CSASLVAGAHEQYF. The CDR3 nucleotides are TGCAGTGCTAGTTTAGTAGCGGGAGCCCACGAGCAGTACTTC.

A remark on this clonotype: A read error is possible here, since a much larger clone lies one base away. The chain has TRBV6-5 and TRBJ2-1; possibly TRBD2 for D (6 bases). The CDR3 has 11 residues. Per the germline V gene, CDR1 is MNHEY and CDR2 is SVGAGI. Deletions cut 8 bases from V and 10 bases from J, with 12 bases between. This chain's CDR3 is CASWRGNEQFF. The DNA for the CDR3 is TGTGCCAGCTGGCGGGGAAACGAGCAGTTCTTC.

V usage is TRBV14 and J usage is TRBJ2-1, with a tentative D call TRBD2 (6 bases). The CDR3 spans 13 residues. Trimming took off 6 bases at V and 4 bases at J, with 10 bases between the two ends. Germline CDR1 is SGHDN and CDR2 is FVKESK. CDR3 DNA sequence: TGTGCCAGCAGGGGACTGGATTACAATGAGCAGTTCTTC. Translated: CASRGLDYNEQFF.